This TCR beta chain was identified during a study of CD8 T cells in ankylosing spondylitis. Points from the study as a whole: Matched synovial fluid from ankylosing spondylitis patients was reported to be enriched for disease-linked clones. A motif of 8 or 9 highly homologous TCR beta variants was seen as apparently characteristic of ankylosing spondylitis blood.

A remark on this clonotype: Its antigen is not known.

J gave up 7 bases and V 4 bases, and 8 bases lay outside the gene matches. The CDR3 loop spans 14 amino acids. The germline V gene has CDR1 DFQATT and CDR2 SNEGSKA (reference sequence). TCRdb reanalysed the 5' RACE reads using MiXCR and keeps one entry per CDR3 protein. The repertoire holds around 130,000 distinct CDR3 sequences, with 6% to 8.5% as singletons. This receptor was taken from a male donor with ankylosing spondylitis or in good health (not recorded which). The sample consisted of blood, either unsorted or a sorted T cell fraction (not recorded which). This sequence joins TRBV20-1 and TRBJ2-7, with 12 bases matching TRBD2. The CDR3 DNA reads TGCAGTGCTACCCCGACTAGCGGGAGTAAGGAGCAGTACTTC. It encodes CSATPTSGSKEQYF.